This T cell receptor (beta chain) was identified during a study of T cells in Graves' hyperthyroidism and ophthalmopathy. Overall study context: Sampling of peripheral blood happened at initial diagnosis, prior to any treatment. Overall study findings and caveats: Ophthalmopathy was distinguished from stable hyperthyroidism by 13 V-J signatures.

The investigators amplified TCR beta CDR3 regions from RNA transcripts. During a first-round RT-PCR of the TCR CDR3, the HTBI primer set was used. TCRdb analysed the multiplex PCR reads with MiXCR anew, one entry per CDR3 protein. The data show about 600,000 distinct CDR3 sequences, with approximately 14% seen just once and around 13% held by the top ten. Ten or more counts support this clonotype. Antigen specificity is unknown. Not enrolled were patients with uncontrolled infection, other autoimmune disease, pregnancy or lactation. PBMCs were sourced from around 10 ml fresh peripheral blood. Sequencing input: blood. The receptor was derived from a woman aged 45-59 years with Graves' ophthalmopathy.

In DNA form, the CDR3 reads TGTGCCAGCAGCCAAGTCGGTCGGGAGTGGCAAGAGACCCAGTACTTC. It translates to CASSQVGREWQETQYF. The rearrangement uses TRBV11-3 and TRBJ2-5; D is perhaps TRBD2 (6 bases). Trimming took 5 bases from V and 2 from J, leaving 18 bases between them. The CDR3 runs to 16 residues. Per germline, CDR1 SGHNT and CDR2 YENEEA.